The 9 T cell receptor beta chains given below trace back to one sample, sequenced in a study of control samples from healthy donors and cancer patients (dated by TCRdb to the early 2020s). Library preparation employed the immunoSEQ multiplex PCR assay. TCRdb holds this immuneACCESS table with in-frame rearrangements only. Some clones are missing; in checked studies, unresolved V genes explain under half, and the rest has no known cause. The sample table records roughly 60,000 clones; around 94% of these occur just once. Roughly 4% of the sample lies in the top ten. Sequencing input: blood. These receptors originate from a man aged 25-45 years in good health.

The chain uses TRBV5-1 and TRBJ2-2, with 9 bases that match TRBD2. CDR1 and CDR2 from the germline V gene are SGHRS and YFSETQ. The CDR3 consists of 17 residues. Trimming took 0 bases from V and 5 from J; bases not matched to a gene: 8. CDR3 DNA: TGCGCCAGCAGCTTGGTCGTAGCGGGAGTTTGGACCGGGGAGCTGTTTTTT. It yields the protein CASSLVVAGVWTGELFF.

V usage is TRBV4-2 and J usage is TRBJ2-5; tentatively, D is TRBD1 or TRBD2 (5 bases each). The germline V and J ends were trimmed by 0 bases and 4 bases, with 12 bases remaining between them. The CDR3 is 15 amino acids. Germline CDR1 is LGHNA and CDR2 is YNFKEQ. The CDR3 is CASSQDWGKVETQYF. The CDR3 region has the DNA TGTGCCAGCAGCCAAGATTGGGGGAAAGTAGAGACCCAGTACTTC.

V gene TRBV9 combines with J gene TRBJ1-3; D is unresolved. Trimming removed 1 base from V and 3 bases from J, with 5 bases in between. The CDR3 runs to 13 residues. Germline CDR1 is SGDLS and CDR2 is YYNGEE. CDR3 sequence (DNA): TGTGCCAGCAGCGTAAAAGATGGAAACACCATATATTTT. It encodes CASSVKDGNTIYF.

This rearrangement joins TRBV18 to TRBJ2-3; 8 bases map to TRBD2. Per germline, CDR1 KGHSH and CDR2 LQKENI. Losses at the gene ends were 3 bases for V and 4 bases for J; bases not matched to a gene: 9. There are 16 residues in the CDR3. DNA for the CDR3: TGTGCCAGCTCACCTACCCAGCGGGAGATCCCAGATACGCAGTATTTT. It specifies CASSPTQREIPDTQYF.

The V and J genes are TRBV4-3 and TRBJ2-3, with TRBD1 matching 8 bases. V lost 1 base, J lost 4 bases, and 7 bases stayed unmatched. CDR3 length: 16 residues. Germline V gives CDR1 LGHNA, CDR2 YSLEER. The CDR3 protein is CASSQASTGEADTQYF. As DNA, the CDR3 is TGCGCCAGCAGCCAAGCCTCGACAGGGGAGGCAGATACGCAGTATTTT.

The chain combines TRBV5-6 with TRBJ1-2, with D perhaps TRBD1 (5 bases). CDR3 length: 15 amino acids. Deletions cut 0 bases from V and 7 bases from J, with 16 bases between. CDR1 is SGHDT, CDR2 YYEEEE, per germline. The CDR3, as DNA: TGTGCCAGCAGCTTGGTGGACGTCAGGGCGCGTGGCTACACCTTC. Translating gives CASSLVDVRARGYTF. The whole variable domain, remainder taken from reference TRBV5-6 and TRBJ1-2, is DAGVTQSPTHLIKTRGQQVTLRCSPKSGHDTVSWYQQALGQGPQFIFQYYEEEERQRGNFPDRFSGHQFPNYSSELNVNALLLGDSALYLCASSLVDVRARGYTFGSGTRLTVV.

Only one count was recorded for this clone. The chain uses TRBV28 and TRBJ2-7, with TRBD2 matching 8 bases. Trimming took 3 bases from V and 0 from J; bases not matched to a gene: 13. This CDR3 region has 18 residues. Germline lookup yields CDR1 MDHEN and CDR2 SYDVKM. The CDR3: CASSFAAGGLQSSYEQYF. CDR3 nucleotide sequence: TGTGCCAGCAGTTTTGCCGCGGGGGGCCTCCAAAGCTCCTACGAGCAGTACTTC.

About this clone: The junction differs from germline at one of its ends, possibly a read error. The rearrangement joins TRBV9 to TRBJ1-1; D gene unclear. Germline CDR1 reads SGDLS; CDR2 reads YYNGEE. This CDR3 region has 12 residues. In DNA, the CDR3 is TGTGCCAGCAGCCCCGGACCAGCAACGATCACTTTT. It is translated as CASSPGPATITF.

The table lists this clone with a count of one. The rearrangement uses TRBV28 and TRBJ2-4; D call uncertain. The CDR3 covers 11 residues. V gave up 8 bases and J gave up 3 bases, with 5 bases separating them. CDR1 and CDR2 from the germline V gene are MDHEN and SYDVKM. Here the CDR3 reads CASGFKNIQYF. As DNA, the CDR3 is TGTGCCAGCGGATTCAAAAACATTCAGTACTTC.